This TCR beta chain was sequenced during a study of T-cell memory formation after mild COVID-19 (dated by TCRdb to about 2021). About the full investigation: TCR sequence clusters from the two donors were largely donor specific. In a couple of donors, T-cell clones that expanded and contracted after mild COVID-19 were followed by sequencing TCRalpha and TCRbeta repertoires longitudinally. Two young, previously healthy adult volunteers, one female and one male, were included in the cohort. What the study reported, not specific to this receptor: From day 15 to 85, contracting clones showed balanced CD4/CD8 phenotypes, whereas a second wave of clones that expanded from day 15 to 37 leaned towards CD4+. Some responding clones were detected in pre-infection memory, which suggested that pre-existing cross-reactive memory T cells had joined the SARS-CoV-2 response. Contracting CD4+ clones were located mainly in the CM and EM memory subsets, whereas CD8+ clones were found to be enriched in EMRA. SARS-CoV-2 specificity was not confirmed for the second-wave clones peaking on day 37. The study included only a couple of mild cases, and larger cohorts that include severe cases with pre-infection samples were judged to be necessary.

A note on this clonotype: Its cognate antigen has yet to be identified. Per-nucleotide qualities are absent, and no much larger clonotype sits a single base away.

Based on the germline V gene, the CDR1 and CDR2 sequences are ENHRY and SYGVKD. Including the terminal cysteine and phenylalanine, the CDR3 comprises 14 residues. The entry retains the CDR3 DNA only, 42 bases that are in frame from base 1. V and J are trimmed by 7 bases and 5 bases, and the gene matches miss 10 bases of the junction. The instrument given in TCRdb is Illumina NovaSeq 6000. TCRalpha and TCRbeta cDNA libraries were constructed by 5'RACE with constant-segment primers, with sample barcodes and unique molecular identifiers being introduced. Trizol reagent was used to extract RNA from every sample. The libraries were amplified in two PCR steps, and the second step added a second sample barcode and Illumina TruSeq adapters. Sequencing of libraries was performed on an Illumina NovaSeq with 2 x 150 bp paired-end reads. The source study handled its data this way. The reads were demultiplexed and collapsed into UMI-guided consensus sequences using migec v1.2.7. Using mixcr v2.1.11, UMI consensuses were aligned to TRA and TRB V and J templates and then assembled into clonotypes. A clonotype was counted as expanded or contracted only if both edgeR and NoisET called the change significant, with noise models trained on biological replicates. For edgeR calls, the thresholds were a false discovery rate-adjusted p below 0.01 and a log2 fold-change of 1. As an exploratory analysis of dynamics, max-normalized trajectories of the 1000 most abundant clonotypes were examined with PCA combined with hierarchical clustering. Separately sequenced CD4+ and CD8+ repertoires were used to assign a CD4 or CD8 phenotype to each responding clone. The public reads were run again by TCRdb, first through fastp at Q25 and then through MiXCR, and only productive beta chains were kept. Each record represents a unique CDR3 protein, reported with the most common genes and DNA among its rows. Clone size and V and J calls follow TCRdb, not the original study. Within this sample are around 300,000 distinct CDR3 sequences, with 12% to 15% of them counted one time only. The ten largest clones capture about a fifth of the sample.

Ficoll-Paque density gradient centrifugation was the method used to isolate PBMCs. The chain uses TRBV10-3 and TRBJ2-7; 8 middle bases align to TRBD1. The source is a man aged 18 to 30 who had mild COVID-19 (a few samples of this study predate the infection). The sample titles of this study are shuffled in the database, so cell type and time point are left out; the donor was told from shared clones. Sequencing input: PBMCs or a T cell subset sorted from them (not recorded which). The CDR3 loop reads CAITATGDGNEQYF. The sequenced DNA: TGTGCCATCACCGCGACAGGGGATGGCAACGAGCAGTACTTC.